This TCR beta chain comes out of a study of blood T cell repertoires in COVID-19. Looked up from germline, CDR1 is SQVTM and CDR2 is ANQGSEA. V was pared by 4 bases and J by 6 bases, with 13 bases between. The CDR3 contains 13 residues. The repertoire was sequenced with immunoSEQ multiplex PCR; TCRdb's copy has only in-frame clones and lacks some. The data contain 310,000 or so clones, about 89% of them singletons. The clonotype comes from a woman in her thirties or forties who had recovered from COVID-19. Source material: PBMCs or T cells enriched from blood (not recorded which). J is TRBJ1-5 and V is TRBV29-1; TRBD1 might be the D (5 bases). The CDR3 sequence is CSVARAGGQPQHF. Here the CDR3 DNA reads TGCAGCGTTGCTCGGGCCGGGGGTCAGCCCCAGCATTTT.